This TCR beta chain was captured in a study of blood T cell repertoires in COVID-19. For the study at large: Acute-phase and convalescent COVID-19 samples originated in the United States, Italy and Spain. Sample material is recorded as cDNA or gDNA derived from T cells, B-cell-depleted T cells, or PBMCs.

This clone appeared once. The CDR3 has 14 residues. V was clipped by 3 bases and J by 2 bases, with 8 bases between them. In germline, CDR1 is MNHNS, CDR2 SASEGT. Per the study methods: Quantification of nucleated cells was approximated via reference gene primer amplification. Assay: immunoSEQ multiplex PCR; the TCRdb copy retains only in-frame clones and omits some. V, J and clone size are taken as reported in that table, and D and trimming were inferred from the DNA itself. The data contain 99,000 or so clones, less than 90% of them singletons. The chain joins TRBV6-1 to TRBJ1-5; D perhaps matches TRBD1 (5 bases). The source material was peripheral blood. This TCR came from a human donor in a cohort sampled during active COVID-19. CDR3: CASSDGGGNQPQHF. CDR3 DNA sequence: TGTGCCAGCAGTGATGGGGGGGGCAATCAGCCCCAGCATTTT.